Presented here are 9 T cell receptor beta chains from one specimen sequenced in a study of blood T cell repertoires in COVID-19. The table came from immunoSEQ multiplex PCR; TCRdb's copy has only in-frame clones and leaves some out. The profile shows 250,000 to 350,000 clones, approximately 85% of them singletons. Sequencing was carried out using peripheral blood. The origin of the receptors is a human donor with COVID-19, enrolled during active disease. The donor label of this sample is uncertain.

Points on this clone: The sample carries other DNA sequences with the same CDR3. The chain recombines TRBV2 with TRBJ2-7; 11 bases are a match to TRBD1. CDR3 length equals 13 residues. Unmatched junction bases numbered 2, after V lost 6 bases and J lost 4 bases. CDR1 and CDR2 from the germline V gene are SNHLY and FYNNEI. CDR3 DNA: TGTGCCAGCAGGGGGACAGGGGGTTACGAGCAGTACTTC. Translating gives CASRGTGGYEQYF.

The chain combines TRBV19 with TRBJ1-4; D might be TRBD1 (5 bases). The germline V and J ends were trimmed by 6 bases and 1 base, with 12 bases remaining between them. The CDR3 has 15 amino acids. CDR1 is LNHDA and CDR2 is SQIVND in the germline V gene (reference sequence). For the CDR3, the DNA is TGTGCCAGTAGCAGGAGGGGCTTAACTAATGAAAAACTGTTTTTT. This translates into CASSRRGLTNEKLFF.

The chain couples TRBV25-1 to TRBJ1-1; D is uncertain. This CDR3 has 12 residues. Trimming took 6 bases from V and 7 from J, leaving 12 bases between them. CDR1 is MGHDK, CDR2 SYGVNS, per germline. The CDR3 is CASRSGGSEAFF. CDR3 in DNA: TGTGCCAGCAGGTCAGGTGGCAGTGAAGCTTTCTTT. Complete variable domain (other parts from reference TRBV25-1 and TRBJ1-1): EADIYQTPRYLVIGTGKKITLECSQTMGHDKMYWYQQDPGMELHLIHYSYGVNSTEKGDLSSESTVSRIRTEHFPLTLESARPSHTSQYLCASRSGGSEAFFGQGTRLTVV.

In its sample, this clone was seen a few times. This rearrangement joins TRBV30 to TRBJ2-7, with D perhaps TRBD2 (5 bases). Trimming left V 8 bases short and J 7 bases short, with 21 bases between. The CDR3 extends over 13 amino acids. In germline, CDR1 is GTSNPN, CDR2 SVGIG (reference sequence). CDR3 coding DNA: TGTGCCGGTAACCGGGGTACAGTGGGGGAGCAGTACTTC. Amino acids: CAGNRGTVGEQYF.

The CDR3 region has the DNA TGTGCCAGCAGCTTATCTACGTCAGGTTATGGCTACACCTTC. Translating gives CASSLSTSGYGYTF. The rearrangement joins TRBV11-2 to TRBJ1-2; no firm D call. The CDR3 runs 14 residues. Germline lookup yields CDR1 SGHAT and CDR2 FQNNGV. Between the trimmed V and J ends, which lost 2 bases and 5 bases, there was a span of 12 bases.

The chain carries TRBV30 and TRBJ2-7; 8 positions agree with TRBD2. V dropped 1 base and J dropped 2; count of bases not matched to a gene: 7. Per germline, CDR1 GTSNPN and CDR2 SVGIG (reference sequence). This CDR3 has 15 residues. The CDR3 coding sequence is TGTGCCTGGAGTGAAAAGACTAGCGTCGCCTACGAGCAGTACTTC. It specifies CAWSEKTSVAYEQYF.

The gene calls are TRBV7-2 and TRBJ2-4, with a possible D match to TRBD2 (6 bases). The CDR3 sequence is 15 residues long. Trimming shortened V by 3 bases and J by 5 bases, and 14 bases separated the two germline ends. The germline CDR1 and CDR2 sequences are SGHTA and FQGNSA. CDR3 residues: CASSFGLGGENIQYF. In DNA, the CDR3 is TGTGCCAGCAGCTTCGGCCTGGGGGGAGAAAACATTCAGTACTTC.

A few counts support this clone. The rearrangement uses TRBV7-8 and TRBJ1-5; 9 bases line up with TRBD1. There are 14 residues in the CDR3. With 5 bases clipped from V and 7 bases from J, the junction kept 6 bases outside the gene matches. Germline V gives CDR1 SGHVS, CDR2 FQNEAQ. CDR3 in amino acids: CASSRDRVGQPQHF. The CDR3 region has the DNA TGTGCCAGCAGCCGGGACAGGGTTGGGCAGCCCCAGCATTTT.

V and J are TRBV9 and TRBJ2-7, with D perhaps matching TRBD1 (6 bases). There are 14 residues in the CDR3. Trimming pared 0 bases from V and 7 bases from J, leaving 14 bases between. CDR1 SGDLS and CDR2 YYNGEE come from the germline V gene. CDR3 coding DNA: TGTGCCAGCAGCGTAGTCGCCACTCAGGGGGAGCAGTACTTC. Protein product: CASSVVATQGEQYF.